This TCR beta chain was profiled in a study of T cells in Graves' hyperthyroidism and ophthalmopathy. Researchers amplified the TCR beta CDR3 regions from RNA transcripts. A first-round RT-PCR of the TCR CDR3 used the HTBI primer set. TCRdb itself ran the multiplex PCR reads through MiXCR, one entry per CDR3 protein. The sample consists of hundreds of thousands of distinct CDR3 sequences, under 25% of them appearing once. Only a few counts were recorded for this clonotype. CDR3 length: 16 amino acids. The V gene end was trimmed by 5 bases and the J gene end by 7 bases; junction bases not matched to a gene: 11. Diagnoses rested on clinical symptoms, serum thyroxine and TRAb, thyroid ultrasound and orbital computed tomography.

The TCR comes from a young man with Graves' ophthalmopathy. The chain couples TRBV12-3 or TRBV12-4 to TRBJ2-1; TRBD1 matches at 10 bases. The sequencing input was blood. CDR3 amino acids: CASSLLGTGERNEQFF. CDR3 nucleotides: TGTGCCAGCAGTCTACTAGGGACAGGGGAACGGAATGAGCAGTTCTTC.